The rows below give T cell receptor beta chains drawn from one sample of a study of blood T cell repertoires in COVID-19. Method: immunoSEQ multiplex PCR; TCRdb's copy keeps in-frame clones and lacks some. The sample carries about 140,000 clones, roughly four fifths recorded once. Sequencing used peripheral blood. All receptors come from a man older than 75 with acute or convalescent COVID-19. The CDR3 runs from the conserved cysteine through the conserved F or W. D genes are given only for firm matches. Clone size is shown for a subset of rows, as once, few, many or a class of expanded clone.

cdr3_nt: TGTGCCAGCTCACCAACAACAGGGGATAATTCACCCCTCCACTTT
cdr3_aa: CASSPTTGDNSPLHF
j_call: TRBJ1-6
v_call: TRBV18
clone_size: few
d_call: TRBD1

cdr3_nt: TGTGCCAGCAGCCCGGGGACAGGGCTATACAATGAGCAGTTCTTC
cdr3_aa: CASSPGTGLYNEQFF
j_call: TRBJ2-1
v_call: TRBV7-3
clone_size: few
d_call: TRBD1

cdr3_nt: TGTGCCAGCAGTTTGCCACAGGGGGGCAACGAGCAGTACTTC
cdr3_aa: CASSLPQGGNEQYF
j_call: TRBJ2-7
v_call: TRBV28
clone_size: many
d_call: TRBD1

cdr3_nt: TGTGCCAGCAGCTTAACCGGGGAACAGCCCCAGCATTTT
cdr3_aa: CASSLTGEQPQHF
j_call: TRBJ1-5
v_call: TRBV7-3
clone_size: .
d_call: .

cdr3_nt: TGTGCCAGCAGCTCCATACAGTACAATGAGCAGTTCTTC
cdr3_aa: CASSSIQYNEQFF
j_call: TRBJ2-1
v_call: TRBV7-9
clone_size: .
d_call: .

cdr3_nt: TGTGCCAGCAGCGTAGACAGAAGCTCTGGAAACACCATATATTTT
cdr3_aa: CASSVDRSSGNTIYF
j_call: TRBJ1-3
v_call: TRBV7-9
clone_size: .
d_call: .

cdr3_nt: TGCGCCAGCAGCCCGGGACTCCTTAACTATGGCTACACCTTC
cdr3_aa: CASSPGLLNYGYTF
j_call: TRBJ1-2
v_call: TRBV5-1
clone_size: .
d_call: .

cdr3_nt: TGTGCCAGCAGCTTAGTGGCAGGGCCTGGGACCGGGGAGCTGTTTTTT
cdr3_aa: CASSLVAGPGTGELFF
j_call: TRBJ2-2
v_call: TRBV7-6
clone_size: .
d_call: .

cdr3_nt: TGTGCCAGCAGCCAGCGACAGGGGGCTACTGAAGCTTTCTTT
cdr3_aa: CASSQRQGATEAFF
j_call: TRBJ1-1
v_call: TRBV3-1/TRBV3-2
clone_size: .
d_call: TRBD1

cdr3_nt: TGTGCCACCAGCAGAGATGTACTAGCCCACGAGCAGTACTTC
cdr3_aa: CATSRDVLAHEQYF
j_call: TRBJ2-7
v_call: TRBV15
clone_size: .
d_call: .

cdr3_nt: TGTGCCAGCAGTTCACCTCATGTACTTAACTATGGCTACACCTTC
cdr3_aa: CASSSPHVLNYGYTF
j_call: TRBJ1-2
v_call: TRBV6-6
clone_size: .
d_call: .

cdr3_nt: TGTGCCAGCAGCTTAGATGCCGGACAGTTTTACTCCTACGAGCAGTACTTC
cdr3_aa: CASSLDAGQFYSYEQYF
j_call: TRBJ2-7
v_call: TRBV11-2
clone_size: .
d_call: .

cdr3_nt: TGTGCCAGCAGACAGGGAAGTCAGCCCCAGCATTTT
cdr3_aa: CASRQGSQPQHF
j_call: TRBJ1-5
v_call: TRBV12-3/TRBV12-4
clone_size: .
d_call: .

cdr3_nt: TGTGCCAGCAGCTTATCTGTGGACCGGTCCCCTAGCGGCTACACCTTC
cdr3_aa: CASSLSVDRSPSGYTF
j_call: TRBJ1-2
v_call: TRBV7-8
clone_size: .
d_call: .

cdr3_nt: TGTGCCAGCAGTATCCGACAGGGGGACTATAGTAGGACCTTC
cdr3_aa: CASSIRQGDYSRTF
j_call: TRBJ1-2
v_call: TRBV28
clone_size: .
d_call: TRBD1

cdr3_nt: TGTGCCAGCAGCTTGGTGTTCAGGGCAGCTAACTATGGCTACACCTTC
cdr3_aa: CASSLVFRAANYGYTF
j_call: TRBJ1-2
v_call: TRBV5-5
clone_size: .
d_call: .

cdr3_nt: TGCAGTGCTACAGGGGACTATGGCTACACCTTC
cdr3_aa: CSATGDYGYTF
j_call: TRBJ1-2
v_call: TRBV20-1
clone_size: .
d_call: .

cdr3_nt: TGCGCCAGCAGCTTGGACGGAGGCTCTGGGGCCAACGTCCTGACTTTC
cdr3_aa: CASSLDGGSGANVLTF
j_call: TRBJ2-6
v_call: TRBV5-1
clone_size: .
d_call: .

cdr3_nt: TGTGCCAGCAGTTCAGGCTCGGGGAGCAATCAGCCCCAGCATTTT
cdr3_aa: CASSSGSGSNQPQHF
j_call: TRBJ1-5
v_call: TRBV7-2
clone_size: .
d_call: .

cdr3_nt: TGTGCCAGCGGATTGGGGCAGCAGAACACTGAAGCTTTCTTT
cdr3_aa: CASGLGQQNTEAFF
j_call: TRBJ1-1
v_call: TRBV27
clone_size: .
d_call: .

cdr3_nt: TGTGCCAGCACTTCGGGACAGATTAATGAAAAACTGTTTTTT
cdr3_aa: CASTSGQINEKLFF
j_call: TRBJ1-4
v_call: TRBV28
clone_size: once
d_call: TRBD1

cdr3_nt: TGTGCCAGCAGCCCTGACAGGAGCACCCTCACCGGGGAAAAACTGTTTTTT
cdr3_aa: CASSPDRSTLTGEKLFF
j_call: TRBJ1-4
v_call: TRBV3-1/TRBV3-2
clone_size: .
d_call: .

cdr3_nt: TGTGCCAGCAGCTGGAGCGGGGGGGACAATGAGCAGTTCTTC
cdr3_aa: CASSWSGGDNEQFF
j_call: TRBJ2-1
v_call: TRBV11-3
clone_size: .
d_call: TRBD2

cdr3_nt: TGTGCCAGCTCACCATGGCAGGGGGAGCTGTTTTTT
cdr3_aa: CASSPWQGELFF
j_call: TRBJ2-2
v_call: TRBV18
clone_size: .
d_call: .

cdr3_nt: TGTGCCAGCTCACCCCGCCAGGGCGGACCCTCTGGGGCCAACGTCCTGACTTTC
cdr3_aa: CASSPRQGGPSGANVLTF
j_call: TRBJ2-6
v_call: TRBV18
clone_size: .
d_call: .

cdr3_nt: TGTGCCAGCAGCCAAGATCAAATCGGCGGGCGGATGAACACCGGGGAGCTGTTTTTT
cdr3_aa: CASSQDQIGGRMNTGELFF
j_call: TRBJ2-2
v_call: TRBV4-2
clone_size: .
d_call: .

cdr3_nt: TGCGCCAGCAGCCAAGACGGAACAGGGGTCAATGAGCAGTTCTTC
cdr3_aa: CASSQDGTGVNEQFF
j_call: TRBJ2-1
v_call: TRBV4-3
clone_size: many
d_call: TRBD1

cdr3_nt: TGTGCCAGCAGCGTTATGTCTGGGGCCAACGTCCTGACTTTC
cdr3_aa: CASSVMSGANVLTF
j_call: TRBJ2-6
v_call: TRBV6-4
clone_size: .
d_call: .

cdr3_nt: TGTGCCAGTAGTATGGCGGGAGGTGGGGGTGAGCAGTTCTTC
cdr3_aa: CASSMAGGGGEQFF
j_call: TRBJ2-1
v_call: TRBV19
clone_size: .
d_call: TRBD2

cdr3_nt: TGTGCCAGCAGCTTGGGGGCAGGGAGGGGCTATGGCTACACCTTC
cdr3_aa: CASSLGAGRGYGYTF
j_call: TRBJ1-2
v_call: TRBV5-8
clone_size: few
d_call: .

cdr3_nt: TGTGCCATCCGAAATGGGCGATCACCCCTCCACTTT
cdr3_aa: CAIRNGRSPLHF
j_call: TRBJ1-6
v_call: TRBV28
clone_size: .
d_call: .

cdr3_nt: TGTGCCAGCAGTTTCAGACAGGGGGTCTCCAATCAGCCCCAGCATTTT
cdr3_aa: CASSFRQGVSNQPQHF
j_call: TRBJ1-5
v_call: TRBV6-2/TRBV6-3
clone_size: .
d_call: TRBD1

cdr3_nt: TGTGCCAGCGAGACTAGCAGGGAGACCCAGTACTTC
cdr3_aa: CASETSRETQYF
j_call: TRBJ2-5
v_call: TRBV28
clone_size: .
d_call: TRBD2

cdr3_nt: TGTGCCAGCAGCCCGGAGGGGGCTAGAGAGACCCAGTACTTC
cdr3_aa: CASSPEGARETQYF
j_call: TRBJ2-5
v_call: TRBV5-6
clone_size: .
d_call: .

cdr3_nt: TGTGCCAGCAGCTTAGAGGGAGATAGCAATCAGCCCCAGCATTTT
cdr3_aa: CASSLEGDSNQPQHF
j_call: TRBJ1-5
v_call: TRBV7-9
clone_size: few
d_call: .

cdr3_nt: TGTGCCAGCAGCCAAGAAAGGGGGACCCAGTACTTC
cdr3_aa: CASSQERGTQYF
j_call: TRBJ2-5
v_call: TRBV3-1/TRBV3-2
clone_size: .
d_call: .

cdr3_nt: TGCGCCAGCAGCCAAGAACCGCGGGGGGGGTTAGATACGCAGTATTTT
cdr3_aa: CASSQEPRGGLDTQYF
j_call: TRBJ2-3
v_call: TRBV4-1
clone_size: .
d_call: TRBD2

cdr3_nt: TGTGCCAGCCAGCGAAGACCTTCAGGGCAGAAGCAAGAGACCCAGTACTTC
cdr3_aa: CASQRRPSGQKQETQYF
j_call: TRBJ2-5
v_call: TRBV7-2
clone_size: .
d_call: .

cdr3_nt: TGTGCCAGCAGCTTGCAGGGGGGCCTTAACTATGGCTACACCTTC
cdr3_aa: CASSLQGGLNYGYTF
j_call: TRBJ1-2
v_call: TRBV5-4
clone_size: once
d_call: TRBD1

cdr3_nt: TGCGCCAGCAGCTTGGCCCCCAGCGGGGGGTTTCGGTTCACAGATACGCAGTATTTT
cdr3_aa: CASSLAPSGGFRFTDTQYF
j_call: TRBJ2-3
v_call: TRBV5-1
clone_size: few
d_call: TRBD2

cdr3_nt: TGCGCCAGCAGGTCCATGGGACTTTCAAATGAGCAGTTCTTC
cdr3_aa: CASRSMGLSNEQFF
j_call: TRBJ2-1
v_call: TRBV4-3
clone_size: .
d_call: .

cdr3_nt: TGTGCCAGCAGCTTGTTGGGGACTAGCGGGCTGGGGACGCAGTATTTT
cdr3_aa: CASSLLGTSGLGTQYF
j_call: TRBJ2-3
v_call: TRBV5-6
clone_size: .
d_call: TRBD2

cdr3_nt: TGTGCCAGCTCAACCTTAACGGGGGGCTATTATCAGCCCCAGCATTTT
cdr3_aa: CASSTLTGGYYQPQHF
j_call: TRBJ1-5
v_call: TRBV28
clone_size: .
d_call: .

cdr3_nt: TGTGCCAGTAGTATCTTAGGGGGTAGCAATCAGCCCCAGCATTTT
cdr3_aa: CASSILGGSNQPQHF
j_call: TRBJ1-5
v_call: TRBV19
clone_size: .
d_call: .

cdr3_nt: TGTGCCAGCAGTCACAAGTACGAGCAGTACTTC
cdr3_aa: CASSHKYEQYF
j_call: TRBJ2-7
v_call: TRBV14
clone_size: .
d_call: .

cdr3_nt: TGTGCCAGCAGGACGGGGAATTCACCCCTCCACTTT
cdr3_aa: CASRTGNSPLHF
j_call: TRBJ1-6
v_call: TRBV6-5
clone_size: few
d_call: .

cdr3_nt: TGTGCCAGCAGCTTGGTGTTCAGGGGAGCTTTCTTT
cdr3_aa: CASSLVFRGAFF
j_call: TRBJ1-1
v_call: TRBV7-2
clone_size: once
d_call: .

cdr3_nt: TGTGCCAGCAGATCAGACAGGGTCACCGGGGAGCTGTTTTTT
cdr3_aa: CASRSDRVTGELFF
j_call: TRBJ2-2
v_call: TRBV6-5
clone_size: .
d_call: TRBD1

cdr3_nt: TGTGCCAGCAGCCTTTTGAGGGGCACAGATACGCAGTATTTT
cdr3_aa: CASSLLRGTDTQYF
j_call: TRBJ2-3
v_call: TRBV2
clone_size: .
d_call: .

cdr3_nt: TGTGCCAGCAGCTTAGCAGGGGGTCAGCCCCAGCATTTT
cdr3_aa: CASSLAGGQPQHF
j_call: TRBJ1-5
v_call: TRBV7-2
clone_size: .
d_call: .

cdr3_nt: TGTGCCAGCAGCTTCACTAGCGGGGGGAGGACAGATACGCAGTATTTT
cdr3_aa: CASSFTSGGRTDTQYF
j_call: TRBJ2-3
v_call: TRBV5-6
clone_size: .
d_call: TRBD2

cdr3_nt: TGTGCCAGCAGCTTGGGCGGACAGGGGGTACGGGAGCTGTTTTTT
cdr3_aa: CASSLGGQGVRELFF
j_call: TRBJ2-2
v_call: TRBV5-4
clone_size: .
d_call: TRBD1

cdr3_nt: TGTGCCAGCAGTCCGACGCGGGGCCTTGAGACCCAGTACTTC
cdr3_aa: CASSPTRGLETQYF
j_call: TRBJ2-5
v_call: TRBV2
clone_size: .
d_call: .